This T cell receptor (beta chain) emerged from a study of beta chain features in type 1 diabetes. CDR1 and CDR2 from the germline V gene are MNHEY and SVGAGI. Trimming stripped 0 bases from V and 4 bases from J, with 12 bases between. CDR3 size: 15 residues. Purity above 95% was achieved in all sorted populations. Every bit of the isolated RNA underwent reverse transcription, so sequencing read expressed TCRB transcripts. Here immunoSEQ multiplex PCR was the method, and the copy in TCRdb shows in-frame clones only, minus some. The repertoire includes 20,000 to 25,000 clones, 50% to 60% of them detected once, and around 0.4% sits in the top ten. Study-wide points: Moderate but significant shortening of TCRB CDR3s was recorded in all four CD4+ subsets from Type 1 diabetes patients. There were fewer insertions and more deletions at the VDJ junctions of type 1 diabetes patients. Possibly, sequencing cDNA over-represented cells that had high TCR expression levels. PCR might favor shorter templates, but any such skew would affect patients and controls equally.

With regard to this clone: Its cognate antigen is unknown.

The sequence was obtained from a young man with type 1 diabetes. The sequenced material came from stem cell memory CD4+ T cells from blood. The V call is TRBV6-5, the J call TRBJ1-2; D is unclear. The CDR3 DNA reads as TGTGCCAGCAGTTACTCTCCAGGCCTCGTCTATGGCTACACCTTC. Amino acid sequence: CASSYSPGLVYGYTF.